These 27 T cell receptor beta chains were all obtained from the same sample, sequenced in a study of Graves' ophthalmopathy and Graves' hyperthyroidism. Amplification of TCR beta CDR3 regions used RNA transcripts. First-round RT-PCR relied on HTBI primers, and a second-round multiplex PCR came next. TCRdb fed the multiplex PCR reads into MiXCR, producing one record per CDR3 protein. The sample has about 740,000 distinct CDR3 sequences, 35% to 50% seen once; the top ten hold 44%. The sample consisted of peripheral blood. These receptors were collected from an adult man with Graves' ophthalmopathy.

This chain joins TRBV7-9 and TRBJ2-2; possible D gene TRBD2, 6 bases. The CDR3 contains 16 residues. From germline, CDR1 is SEHNR and CDR2 FQNEAQ (reference sequence). The V end was cut by 5 bases, the J end by 7 bases, with 20 bases between. The CDR3 reads CASSLVSAGSGGELFF. The CDR3 bases are TGTGCCAGCAGCCTGGTTTCGGCGGGGAGTGGCGGGGAGCTGTTTTTT.

The chain employs TRBV29-1 and TRBJ2-2; TRBD1 matches at 8 bases. Trimming cost V 4 bases and J 4 bases; bases outside gene matches: 8. Germline loops: CDR1 SQVTM, CDR2 ANQGSEA. CDR3 length: 15 residues. The CDR3 coding sequence is TGCAGCGTTGGAGGGGGGACAGGTCTCACCGGGGAGCTGTTTTTT. This encodes CSVGGGTGLTGELFF.

J is TRBJ2-7 and V is TRBV14; either TRBD1 or TRBD2 may fit D (5 bases each). From germline, CDR1 is SGHDN and CDR2 FVKESK. V lost 2 bases, J lost 2 bases, and 19 bases lay in between. CDR3 length equals 17 residues. CDR3 region: CASSQPERDGKTYEQYF. The CDR3 DNA follows: TGTGCCAGCAGCCAACCCGAACGGGACGGCAAAACCTACGAGCAGTACTTC.

The rearrangement joins TRBV5-6 to TRBJ1-6; TRBD1 aligns across 7 bases. The CDR3 extends over 15 amino acids. J gave up 8 bases and V 0 bases, and 5 bases lay outside the gene matches. Germline assignment: CDR1 SGHDT and CDR2 YYEEEE. CDR3 sequence (DNA): TGTGCCAGCAGCTTGGCGACAGGGTATCATTCACCCCTCCACTTT. Its translation: CASSLATGYHSPLHF. Using reference TRBV5-6 and TRBJ1-6 for the parts outside the CDR3, the full variable domain is DAGVTQSPTHLIKTRGQQVTLRCSPKSGHDTVSWYQQALGQGPQFIFQYYEEEERQRGNFPDRFSGHQFPNYSSELNVNALLLGDSALYLCASSLATGYHSPLHFGNGTRLTVT.

There are many counts of this clonotype. This chain connects TRBV9 to TRBJ2-6, with D uncertain. The CDR3 has 17 amino acids. Germline-derived CDR1 and CDR2 are SGDLS and YYNGEE. V lost 0 bases to trimming and J lost 2 bases, with 12 bases between them. CDR3 nucleotide sequence: TGTGCCAGCAGCGTAGGGACCCTGGGAACTGGGGCCAACGTCCTGACTTTC. Protein: CASSVGTLGTGANVLTF.

The table lists this clonotype with many counts. V gene TRBV14 combines with J gene TRBJ1-2, with TRBD1 as a possible D gene (5 bases). CDR1 SGHDN and CDR2 FVKESK come from the germline V gene. V shed 2 bases and J shed 8 bases, with 18 bases lying between them. The CDR3 contains 15 residues. The CDR3: CASSQRGVGAAGYTF. The CDR3 DNA sequence: TGTGCCAGCAGCCAAAGAGGGGTCGGGGCTGCCGGCTACACCTTC.

Only a few counts were recorded for this clonotype. The V and J genes are TRBV9 and TRBJ2-7, with 10 bases matching TRBD2. V lost 4 bases, J lost 2 bases, and 15 bases stayed unmatched. This CDR3 contains 18 residues. CDR1 and CDR2 from the germline V gene are SGDLS and YYNGEE. Written as DNA, the CDR3 is TGTGCCAGCAGCCCGCTGGGTAGCGGGAGGCTCCCTCCCTACGAGCAGTACTTC. This sequence encodes CASSPLGSGRLPPYEQYF.

At least ten counts were recorded for this clonotype. This rearrangement joins TRBV10-3 to TRBJ1-5; D is undetermined. The CDR3 contains 13 residues. CDR1 and CDR2 from the germline V gene are ENHRY and SYGVKD. V lost 3 bases and J 5 bases, leaving 8 bases between the germline ends. The CDR3 spells CAISDREYQPQHF. CDR3 DNA sequence: TGTGCCATCAGTGACAGAGAGTATCAGCCCCAGCATTTT.

The chain has TRBV20-1 and TRBJ1-4; D uncertain. Per the germline V gene, CDR1 is DFQATT and CDR2 is SNEGSKA (reference sequence). V lost 4 bases and J 0 bases, leaving 12 bases between the germline ends. The CDR3 consists of 15 residues. Here the CDR3 reads CSATSYAATNEKLFF. As DNA, the CDR3 is TGCAGTGCTACCAGCTACGCCGCAACTAATGAAAAACTGTTTTTT.

The chain combines TRBV20-1 with TRBJ1-2; no firm D call. The CDR3 runs to 14 residues. V lost 0 bases to trimming and J lost 8 bases, with 16 bases between them. Germline V gene sequence: CDR1 DFQATT, CDR2 SNEGSKA (reference sequence). The CDR3 nucleotides are TGCAGTGCTAGAGAATCAGTACAAAAGGGCGGCTACACCTTC. It encodes CSARESVQKGGYTF.

The chain uses TRBV7-2 and TRBJ1-4; D possibly corresponds to TRBD1 (6 bases). V was pared by 5 bases and J by 2 bases, with 21 bases between. Germline loops: CDR1 SGHTA, CDR2 FQGNSA. The CDR3 totals 18 residues. The CDR3, as DNA: TGTGCCAGCAGCCAAGAGGGAGGGGGGGGACGCACTAATGAAAAACTGTTTTTT. This codes for CASSQEGGGGRTNEKLFF.

This clonotype appeared once. CDR3 region: CASSYWTDAEAFF. CDR3 coding DNA: TGTGCCAGCAGTTACTGGACAGACGCTGAAGCTTTCTTT. This sequence joins TRBV6-1 and TRBJ1-1, with D maybe TRBD1 (6 bases). V was trimmed by 5 bases and J by 6 bases, leaving 13 bases between them. Germline loops: CDR1 MNHNS, CDR2 SASEGT. The CDR3 runs 13 residues.

On this clonotype: This sequence may be a read error, since a much larger clone differs from it by one base. The V call is TRBV9, the J call TRBJ1-6; D gene uncertain. Germline CDR1 and CDR2: SGDLS and YYNGEE. This CDR3 region has 14 residues. The germline V and J ends were trimmed by 5 bases and 8 bases, with 14 bases remaining between them. CDR3 DNA: TGTGCCAGCAGGACACGGTGGGATGATTCACCCCTCCACTTT. This codes for CASRTRWDDSPLHF. The whole variable domain, remainder taken from reference TRBV9 and TRBJ1-6, is DSGVTQTPKHLITATGQRVTLRCSPRSGDLSVYWYQQSLDQGLQFLIQYYNGEERAKGNILERFSAQQFPDLHSELNLSSLELGDSALYFCASRTRWDDSPLHFGNGTRLTVT.

This chain joins TRBV11-2 and TRBJ1-1; D is undetermined. Trimming left V 7 bases short and J 7 bases short, with 22 bases between. This CDR3 region has 15 residues. From germline, CDR1 is SGHAT and CDR2 FQNNGV. The CDR3, as DNA: TGTGCCAGCAACCCGTTCACCGGGCCCAAGTTTGAAGCTTTCTTT. Its protein is CASNPFTGPKFEAFF.

Comment on this clonotype: A junction end diverges from the germline sequence, so it may reflect a read error. The V gene is TRBV10-3, the J gene TRBJ1-1, with D unclear. CDR3 length equals 15 residues. Germline CDR1 and CDR2: ENHRY and SYGVKD. CDR3 residues: CASSPREVLGTEAFF. In DNA, the CDR3 is TGTGCCAGCAGTCCACGGGAGGTCTTGGGAACTGAAGCTTTCTTT.

CDR3 protein: CSARNPRNSGNTIYF. The CDR3 DNA follows: TGCAGTGCTAGAAATCCGCGCAACTCTGGAAACACCATATATTTT. The chain recombines TRBV20-1 with TRBJ1-3; D gene unclear. Trimming pared 2 bases from V and 0 bases from J, leaving 11 bases between. Germline CDR1 DFQATT, CDR2 SNEGSKA (reference sequence). This CDR3 has 15 amino acids.

The table lists this clonotype with a few counts. This chain uses TRBV19 with TRBJ1-2; possibly TRBD1 for D (5 bases). V was cut by 3 bases and J by 4 bases, with 15 bases left in between. Germline CDR1 and CDR2: LNHDA and SQIVND (reference sequence). This CDR3 contains 15 residues. In DNA, the CDR3 is TGTGCCAGTAGTATTCCTGGGGCGGGGCTCTATGGCTACACCTTC. This encodes CASSIPGAGLYGYTF. Full variable domain (rest looked up from reference TRBV19 and TRBJ1-2): DGGITQSPKYLFRKEGQNVTLSCEQNLNHDAMYWYRQDPGQGLRLIYYSQIVNDFQKGDIAEGYSVSREKKESFPLTVTSAQKNPTAFYLCASSIPGAGLYGYTFGSGTRLTVV.

V and J are TRBV11-2 and TRBJ1-2; weak D call: TRBD1 (5 bases). There are 13 residues in the CDR3. Germline V gives CDR1 SGHAT, CDR2 FQNNGV. Trimming left V 7 bases short and J 0 bases short, with 9 bases between. The CDR3 here is CASKMGANYGYTF. The DNA for the CDR3 is TGTGCCAGCAAAATGGGGGCTAACTATGGCTACACCTTC.

In its sample, this clonotype was seen a few times. The chain carries TRBV7-9 and TRBJ2-5, with 7 bases matching TRBD1. Unmatched junction bases numbered 10, after V lost 5 bases and J lost 1 base. CDR3 length: 16 residues. The germline V gene encodes CDR1 SEHNR and CDR2 FQNEAQ (reference sequence). CDR3 residues: CASSRLRTGPQETQYF. The CDR3 nucleotides read TGTGCCAGCAGCAGACTCCGGACAGGACCCCAAGAGACCCAGTACTTC.

This clonotype was counted a single time. V is TRBV20-1 and J is TRBJ1-2; TRBD1 might be the D (5 bases). Germline CDR1 and CDR2: DFQATT and SNEGSKA (reference sequence). The CDR3 is 17 residues long. V was clipped by 0 bases and J by 0 bases, with 17 bases between them. The CDR3 nucleotides read TGCAGTGCTAGAGACGTTGGCGGGGGGGAAGCTAACTATGGCTACACCTTC. Translating gives CSARDVGGGEANYGYTF.

In its sample, this clonotype was seen many times. The chain combines TRBV3-1 with TRBJ1-6; TRBD1 might be the D (6 bases). CDR3 length equals 15 residues. Germline values: CDR1 LGHDT, CDR2 YNNKEL (reference sequence). V was trimmed by 4 bases and J by 7 bases, leaving 14 bases between them. Written as DNA, the CDR3 is TGTGCCAGCAGCCGCACAGGGTCGAGGAATTCACCCCTCCACTTT. It codes for CASSRTGSRNSPLHF. Filled out from reference TRBV3-1 and TRBJ1-6, the complete variable domain reads DTAVSQTPKYLVTQMGNDKSIKCEQNLGHDTMYWYKQDSKKFLKIMFSYNNKELIINETVPNRFSPKSPDKAHLNLHINSLELGDSAVYFCASSRTGSRNSPLHFGNGTRLTVT.

This clonotype was counted between two and nine times. This chain links TRBV15 with TRBJ2-7; 7 bases align to TRBD1. Germline assignment: CDR1 LNHNV and CDR2 YYDKDF (reference sequence). J lost 2 bases, V lost 0 bases, and 4 bases had no gene match. This CDR3 is built from 15 residues. The CDR3: CATSRDGQGAYEQYF. The CDR3, as DNA: TGTGCCACCAGCAGAGATGGTCAGGGGGCCTACGAGCAGTACTTC.

This clonotype was counted many times. The chain links TRBV14 to TRBJ2-5; D is unresolved. The CDR3 consists of 14 residues. V dropped 4 bases and J dropped 5 bases, with 14 bases sitting between them. Germline lookup yields CDR1 SGHDN and CDR2 FVKESK. The CDR3 here is CASSPWGLGETQYF. CDR3 sequence (DNA): TGTGCCAGCAGCCCTTGGGGTCTCGGGGAGACCCAGTACTTC.

This clonotype was picked up many times. The V call is TRBV7-2, the J call TRBJ1-2, with D unclear. The germline gives CDR1 SGHTA, CDR2 FQGNSA. The V end lost 5 bases, the J end lost 0 bases, and 13 bases lay between the germline ends. This CDR3 has 15 residues. The CDR3 reads CASSPRAASNYGYTF. CDR3 nucleotides: TGTGCCAGCAGCCCAAGGGCAGCATCTAACTATGGCTACACCTTC.

This clonotype was recorded many times. The chain couples TRBV7-9 to TRBJ1-6, with D unresolved. Per the germline V gene, CDR1 is SEHNR and CDR2 is FQNEAQ (reference sequence). CDR3 length: 13 residues. Trimming pared 5 bases from V and 8 bases from J, leaving 10 bases between. The CDR3 loop is CASSPSGDSPLHF. The CDR3 DNA reads as TGTGCCAGCAGCCCTAGTGGGGATTCACCCCTCCACTTT.

This clonotype has ten or more counts. The chain has TRBV29-1 and TRBJ1-5; D possibly corresponds to TRBD1 (5 bases). This CDR3 contains 12 residues. Germline V gene data show CDR1 as SQVTM and CDR2 as ANQGSEA. The V and J ends lost 7 bases and 9 bases respectively, with 16 bases between them. The CDR3, as DNA: TGCAGCGCGGGGGAGGGAATGAGGCCCCAGCATTTT. Its translation: CSAGEGMRPQHF.

This clonotype was seen a handful of times. V is TRBV7-9 and J is TRBJ1-2; TRBD1 matches at 10 bases. The germline V gene encodes CDR1 SEHNR and CDR2 FQNEAQ (reference sequence). V dropped 5 bases and J dropped 4; count of bases not matched to a gene: 7. This CDR3 is 15 amino acids long. The CDR3 protein is CASSLGQGGTYGYTF. In DNA, the CDR3 is TGTGCCAGCAGCCTCGGACAGGGGGGGACCTATGGCTACACCTTC. Full variable domain (rest looked up from reference TRBV7-9 and TRBJ1-2): DTGVSQNPRHKITKRGQNVTFRCDPISEHNRLYWYRQTLGQGPEFLTYFQNEAQLEKSRLLSDRFSAERPKGSFSTLEIQRTEQGDSAMYLCASSLGQGGTYGYTFGSGTRLTVV.